The clone carrying this TCR beta chain appeared many times. These data belong to a study of blood T cell repertoires in COVID-19. The CDR3 is 17 residues long. Looked up from germline, CDR1 is LGHNA and CDR2 is YNFKEQ. Trimming stripped 4 bases from V and 4 bases from J, with 20 bases between. TCRdb keeps only in-frame clones here, not all; method: immunoSEQ multiplex PCR. The sample includes approximately 170,000 clones, around 82% of them seen just once. The rearrangement uses TRBV4-2 and TRBJ1-5; tentative D call: TRBD1 (6 bases). The sequenced material came from peripheral blood. The origin of this receptor is a man in his 60s with active or convalescent COVID-19. CDR3 in DNA: TGTGCCAGCAGCCCCGGGGGGTTGGGGGGGCGAAATCAGCCCCAGCATTTT. Its protein product is CASSPGGLGGRNQPQHF.